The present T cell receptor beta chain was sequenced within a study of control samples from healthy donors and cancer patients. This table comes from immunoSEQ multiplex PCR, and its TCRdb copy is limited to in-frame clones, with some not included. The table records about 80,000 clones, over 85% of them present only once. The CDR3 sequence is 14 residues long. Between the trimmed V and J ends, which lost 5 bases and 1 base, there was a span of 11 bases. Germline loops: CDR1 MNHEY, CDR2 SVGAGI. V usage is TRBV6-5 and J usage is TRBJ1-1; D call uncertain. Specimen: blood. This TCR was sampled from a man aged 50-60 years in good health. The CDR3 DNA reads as TGTGCCAGCAGTCGACCCGGTGGGAACACTGAAGCTTTCTTT. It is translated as CASSRPGGNTEAFF.